The T cell receptor (beta chain) described here comes from a study of human T cells and chemical hapten exposure. Background on the study: The sensitizer, 2% DPC, was used on 2 cm by 2 cm of upper inner arm skin.

Individual cDNA molecules each carried unique molecular identifiers attached by the library. TCRdb reprocessed the RACE reads via MiXCR and lists one record per CDR3 protein. Of 60,000 to 80,000 distinct CDR3 sequences listed, about 32% are singletons. Regarding time point: patch test 1, 2 weeks after DPC sensitization. Noted treatment: therapeutic diphenylcyclopropenone sensitization with weekly scalp DPC. Venepuncture was done earlier than the placement of each patch test. Trimming took off 3 bases at V and 5 bases at J, with 11 bases between the two ends. The CDR3 is 14 residues long. This receptor was obtained from a man between 35 and 55 years old with alopecia areata. Some clones in this sample may be carry-over from other donors' samples. The sample here was whole blood, taken in connection with sensitization to the hapten diphenylcyclopropenone (DPC). The chain links TRBV12-3 or TRBV12-4 to TRBJ1-5, with D tentatively TRBD1 (6 bases). CDR3 nucleotide sequence: TGTGCCAGCAGTTTGGGACAACCCGATCAGCCCCAGCATTTT. This sequence encodes CASSLGQPDQPQHF.